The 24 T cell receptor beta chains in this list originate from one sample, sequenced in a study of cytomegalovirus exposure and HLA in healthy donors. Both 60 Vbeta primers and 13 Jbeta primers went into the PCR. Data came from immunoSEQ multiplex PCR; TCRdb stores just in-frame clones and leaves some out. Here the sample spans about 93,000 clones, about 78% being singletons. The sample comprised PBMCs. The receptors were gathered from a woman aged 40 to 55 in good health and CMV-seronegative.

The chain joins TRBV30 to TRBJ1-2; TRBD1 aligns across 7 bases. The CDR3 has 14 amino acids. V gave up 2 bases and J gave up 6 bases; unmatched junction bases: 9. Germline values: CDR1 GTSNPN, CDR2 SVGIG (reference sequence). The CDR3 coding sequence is TGTGCCTGGAGTAGAGGAGACAGGGAAGATGGCTACACCTTC. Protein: CAWSRGDREDGYTF.

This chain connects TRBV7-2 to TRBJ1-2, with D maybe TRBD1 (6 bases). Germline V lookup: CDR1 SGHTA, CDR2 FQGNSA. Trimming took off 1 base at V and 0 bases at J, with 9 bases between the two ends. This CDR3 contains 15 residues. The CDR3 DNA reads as TGTGCCAGCAGCTTAGTGCAGGGGACTAACTATGGCTACACCTTC. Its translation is CASSLVQGTNYGYTF. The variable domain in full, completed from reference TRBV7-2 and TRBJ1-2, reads GAGVSQSPSNKVTEKGKDVELRCDPISGHTALYWYRQSLGQGLEFLIYFQGNSAPDKSGLPSDRFSAERTGGSVSTLTIQRTQQEDSAVYLCASSLVQGTNYGYTFGSGTRLTVV.

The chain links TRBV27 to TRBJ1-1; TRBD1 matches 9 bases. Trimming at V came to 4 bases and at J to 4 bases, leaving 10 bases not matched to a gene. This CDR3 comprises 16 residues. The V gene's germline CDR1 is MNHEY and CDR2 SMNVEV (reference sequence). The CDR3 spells CASSSPGQGGSTEAFF. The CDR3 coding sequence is TGTGCCAGCAGTTCACCGGGACAGGGAGGCAGCACTGAAGCTTTCTTT.

The CDR3 protein is CASSAGVDTEAFF. The CDR3 DNA sequence: TGTGCCAGCAGTGCAGGGGTGGACACTGAAGCTTTCTTT. The V and J genes are TRBV6-4 and TRBJ1-1; D may be TRBD1 (6 bases). Trimming stripped 4 bases from V and 3 bases from J, with 9 bases between. The CDR3 is 13 amino acids. The germline V gene has CDR1 MRHNA and CDR2 SNTAGT.

This chain's CDR3 is CAISESGVGGSQPQHF. The CDR3 DNA follows: TGTGCCATCAGTGAGTCGGGGGTGGGGGGGAGTCAGCCCCAGCATTTT. The gene calls are TRBV10-3 and TRBJ1-5; TRBD1 might be the D (5 bases). The CDR3 length is 16 residues. In germline, CDR1 is ENHRY, CDR2 SYGVKD. The V gene lost 0 bases and the J gene lost 6 bases, with 15 bases spanning the gap.

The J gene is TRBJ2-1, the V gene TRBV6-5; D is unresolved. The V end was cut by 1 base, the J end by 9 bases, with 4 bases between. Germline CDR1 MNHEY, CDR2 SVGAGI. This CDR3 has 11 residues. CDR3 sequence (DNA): TGTGCCAGCAGTTACTTGCGTGAGCAGTTCTTC. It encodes CASSYLREQFF.

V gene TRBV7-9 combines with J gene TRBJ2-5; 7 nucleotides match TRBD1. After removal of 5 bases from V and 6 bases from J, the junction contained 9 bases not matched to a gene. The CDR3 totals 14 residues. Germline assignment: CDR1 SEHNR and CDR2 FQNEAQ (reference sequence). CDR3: CASSLRGPEKTQYF. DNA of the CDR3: TGTGCCAGCAGCCTTAGGGGGCCTGAGAAGACCCAGTACTTC. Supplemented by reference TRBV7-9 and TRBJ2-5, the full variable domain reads DTGVSQNPRHKITKRGQNVTFRCDPISEHNRLYWYRQTLGQGPEFLTYFQNEAQLEKSRLLSDRFSAERPKGSFSTLEIQRTEQGDSAMYLCASSLRGPEKTQYFGPGTRLLVL.

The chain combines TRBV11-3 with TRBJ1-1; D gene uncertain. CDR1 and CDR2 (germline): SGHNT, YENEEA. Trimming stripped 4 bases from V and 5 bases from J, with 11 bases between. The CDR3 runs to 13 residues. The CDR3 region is CASSSNRGTEAFF. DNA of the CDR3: TGTGCCAGCAGCTCAAACCGAGGAACTGAAGCTTTCTTT.

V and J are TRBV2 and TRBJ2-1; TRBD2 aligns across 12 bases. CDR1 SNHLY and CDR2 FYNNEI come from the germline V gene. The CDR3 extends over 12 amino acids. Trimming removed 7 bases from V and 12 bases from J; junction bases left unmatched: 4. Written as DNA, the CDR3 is TGTGCCAGCACCCTGACTAGCGGGAGGCAGTTCTTC. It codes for CASTLTSGRQFF. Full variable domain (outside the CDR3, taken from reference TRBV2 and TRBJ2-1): EPEVTQTPSHQVTQMGQEVILRCVPISNHLYFYWYRQILGQKVEFLVSFYNNEISEKSEIFDDQFSVERPDGSNFTLKIRSTKLEDSAMYFCASTLTSGRQFFGPGTRLTVL.

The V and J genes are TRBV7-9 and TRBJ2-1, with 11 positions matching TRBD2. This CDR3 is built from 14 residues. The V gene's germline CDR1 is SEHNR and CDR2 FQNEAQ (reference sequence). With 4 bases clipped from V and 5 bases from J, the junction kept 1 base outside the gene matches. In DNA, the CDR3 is TGTGCCAGCAGCTGGGGACTAGCGGACAATGAGCAGTTCTTC. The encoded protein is CASSWGLADNEQFF.

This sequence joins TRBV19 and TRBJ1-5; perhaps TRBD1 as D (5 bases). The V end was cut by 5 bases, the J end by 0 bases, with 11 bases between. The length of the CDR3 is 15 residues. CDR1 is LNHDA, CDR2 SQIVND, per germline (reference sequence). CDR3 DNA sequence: TGTGCCAGTAGTTCACATACAGGTAGCAATCAGCCCCAGCATTTT. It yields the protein CASSSHTGSNQPQHF.

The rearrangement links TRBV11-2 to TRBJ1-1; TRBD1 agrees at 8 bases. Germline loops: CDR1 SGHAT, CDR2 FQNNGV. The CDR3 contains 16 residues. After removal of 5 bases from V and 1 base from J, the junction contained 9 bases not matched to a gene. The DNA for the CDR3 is TGTGCCAGCAGCCCACGGACAGGGCCAACGAACACTGAAGCTTTCTTT. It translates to CASSPRTGPTNTEAFF.

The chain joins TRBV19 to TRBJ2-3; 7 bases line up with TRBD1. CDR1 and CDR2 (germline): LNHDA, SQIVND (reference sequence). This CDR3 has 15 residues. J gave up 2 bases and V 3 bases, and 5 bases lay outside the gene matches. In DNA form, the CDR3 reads TGTGCCAGTAGTATTGGGACAGATAACACAGATACGCAGTATTTT. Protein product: CASSIGTDNTDTQYF.

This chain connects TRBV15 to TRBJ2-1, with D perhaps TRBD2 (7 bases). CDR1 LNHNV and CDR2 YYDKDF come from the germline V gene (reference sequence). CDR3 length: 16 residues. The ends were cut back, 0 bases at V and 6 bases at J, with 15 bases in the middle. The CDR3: CATSRDIGGAANEQFF. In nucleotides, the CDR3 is TGTGCCACCAGCAGAGATATTGGGGGGGCGGCCAATGAGCAGTTCTTC.

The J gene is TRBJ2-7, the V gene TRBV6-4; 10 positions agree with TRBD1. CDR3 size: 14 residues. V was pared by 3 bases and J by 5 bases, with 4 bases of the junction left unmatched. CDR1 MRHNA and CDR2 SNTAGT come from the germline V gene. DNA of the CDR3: TGTGCCAGCAGTGAGGGGACAGGGGTCCACGAGCAGTACTTC. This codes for CASSEGTGVHEQYF.

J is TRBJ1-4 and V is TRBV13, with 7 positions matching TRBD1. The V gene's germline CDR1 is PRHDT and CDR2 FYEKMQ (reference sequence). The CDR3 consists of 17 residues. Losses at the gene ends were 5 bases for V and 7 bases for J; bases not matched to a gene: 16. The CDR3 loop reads CASSPVKRQGAREKLFF. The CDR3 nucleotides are TGTGCCAGCAGCCCCGTCAAGAGACAGGGCGCACGTGAAAAACTGTTTTTT. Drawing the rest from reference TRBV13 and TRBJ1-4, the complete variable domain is AAGVIQSPRHLIKEKRETATLKCYPIPRHDTVYWYQQGPGQDPQFLISFYEKMQSDKGSIPDRFSAQQFSDYHSELNMSSLELGDSALYFCASSPVKRQGAREKLFFGSGTQLSVL.

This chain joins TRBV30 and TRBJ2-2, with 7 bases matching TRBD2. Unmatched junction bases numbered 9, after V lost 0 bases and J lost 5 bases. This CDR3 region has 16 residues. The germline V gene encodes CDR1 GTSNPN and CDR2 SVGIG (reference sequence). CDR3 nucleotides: TGTGCCTGGAGTGTCGTAGCGGGCTTCGGGACCGGGGAGCTGTTTTTT. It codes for CAWSVVAGFGTGELFF. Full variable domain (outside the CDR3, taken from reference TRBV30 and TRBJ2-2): SQTIHQWPATLVQPVGSPLSLECTVEGTSNPNLYWYRQAAGRGLQLLFYSVGIGQISSEVPQNLSASRPQDRQFILSSKKLLLSDSGFYLCAWSVVAGFGTGELFFGEGSRLTVL.

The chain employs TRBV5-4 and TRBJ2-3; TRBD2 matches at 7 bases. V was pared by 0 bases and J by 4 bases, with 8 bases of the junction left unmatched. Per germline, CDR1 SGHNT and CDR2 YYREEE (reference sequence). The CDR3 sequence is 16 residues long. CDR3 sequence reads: CASSLEGRGVADTQYF. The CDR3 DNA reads TGTGCCAGCAGCTTGGAGGGGAGGGGAGTTGCAGATACGCAGTATTTT.

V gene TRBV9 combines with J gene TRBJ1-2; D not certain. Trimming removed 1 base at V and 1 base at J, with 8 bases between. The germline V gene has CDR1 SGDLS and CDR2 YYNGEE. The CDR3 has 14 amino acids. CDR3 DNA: TGTGCCAGCAGCGTACCCGGGAATAACTATGGCTACACCTTC. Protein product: CASSVPGNNYGYTF.

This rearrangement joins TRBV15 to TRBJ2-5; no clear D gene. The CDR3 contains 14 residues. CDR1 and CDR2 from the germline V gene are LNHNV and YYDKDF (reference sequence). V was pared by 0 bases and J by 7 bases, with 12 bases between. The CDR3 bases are TGTGCCACCAGCAGAGATCGGAGTGGTGGGACCCAGTACTTC. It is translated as CATSRDRSGGTQYF.

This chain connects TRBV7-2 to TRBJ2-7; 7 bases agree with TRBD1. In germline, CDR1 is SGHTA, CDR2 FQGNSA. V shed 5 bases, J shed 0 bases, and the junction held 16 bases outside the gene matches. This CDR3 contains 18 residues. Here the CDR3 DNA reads TGTGCCAGCAGCATTAAGGGTGACAGGGATCTGGGCTCCTACGAGCAGTACTTC. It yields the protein CASSIKGDRDLGSYEQYF.

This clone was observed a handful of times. This CDR3 reads CATSTSQTSGGREETQYF. In nucleotides, the CDR3 is TGTGCCACCAGCACGAGCCAGACTAGCGGAGGGAGGGAAGAGACCCAGTACTTC. The chain carries TRBV15 and TRBJ2-5; TRBD2 matches 9 bases. This CDR3 is built from 18 residues. Germline CDR1 and CDR2: LNHNV and YYDKDF (reference sequence). V was pared by 4 bases and J by 3 bases, with 15 bases of the junction left unmatched.

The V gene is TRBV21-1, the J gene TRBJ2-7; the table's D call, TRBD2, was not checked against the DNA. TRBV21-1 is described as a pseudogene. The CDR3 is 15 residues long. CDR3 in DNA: TGTGCCAGCAGCAAAAGGTGGAGGCGCAGCTACGAGCAGTACTTC. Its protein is CASSKRWRRSYEQYF.

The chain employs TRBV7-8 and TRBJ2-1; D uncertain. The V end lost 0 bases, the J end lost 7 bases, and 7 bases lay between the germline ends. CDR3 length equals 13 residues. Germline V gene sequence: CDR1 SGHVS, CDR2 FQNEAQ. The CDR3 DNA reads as TGTGCCAGCAGCTTAGCGTCCGGGAATGAGCAGTTCTTC. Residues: CASSLASGNEQFF.